This T cell receptor beta chain was sequenced during a study of blood T cell repertoires in COVID-19. The overall study: Donors in the United States, Italy and Spain gave samples during acute or convalescent COVID-19. T cells, B-cell-depleted T cells, or PBMCs provided the cDNA or gDNA that served as material.

Germline CDR1 reads MGHRA; CDR2 reads YSYEKL. The CDR3 has 15 residues. Trimming shortened V by 4 bases and J by 2 bases, and 13 bases separated the two germline ends. Authors' data handling: Estimated nucleated cell counts came from reference gene primer amplification. Measured with immunoSEQ multiplex PCR; TCRdb has only the in-frame clones, and not every one. That table furnishes V, J and clone size, whereas the DNA furnished D and trimming. The sample has 130,000 or so clones, approximately 77% seen once. The sample comprised peripheral blood. This chain connects TRBV4-1 to TRBJ2-3; a weak D match, TRBD1 (5 bases). The origin of this receptor is a human donor in a cohort sampled during active COVID-19. In DNA, the CDR3 is TGCGCCAGCAGCCCGACTCTAGGGGACACAGATACGCAGTATTTT. This codes for CASSPTLGDTDTQYF.